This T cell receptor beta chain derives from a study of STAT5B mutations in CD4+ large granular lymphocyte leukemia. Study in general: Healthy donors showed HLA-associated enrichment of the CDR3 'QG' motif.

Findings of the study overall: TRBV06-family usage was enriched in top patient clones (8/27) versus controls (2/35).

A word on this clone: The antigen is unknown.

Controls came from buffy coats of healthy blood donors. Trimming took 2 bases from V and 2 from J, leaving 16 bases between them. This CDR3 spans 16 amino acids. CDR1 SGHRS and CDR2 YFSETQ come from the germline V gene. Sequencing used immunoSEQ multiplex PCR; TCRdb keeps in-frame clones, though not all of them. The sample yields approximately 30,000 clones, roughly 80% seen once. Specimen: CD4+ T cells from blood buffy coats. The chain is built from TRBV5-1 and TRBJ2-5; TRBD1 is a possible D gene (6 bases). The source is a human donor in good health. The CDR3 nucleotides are TGCGCCAGCAGCTTTGGCAGGGCAGGGGATCAAGAGACCCAGTACTTC. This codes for CASSFGRAGDQETQYF.